The 12 T cell receptor beta chains reported below all come from one sample, sequenced in a study of T cell changes during pregnancy in multiple sclerosis (dated 2019 in TCRdb). Preparation of the library involved the immunoSEQ multiplex PCR assay. Entries here come from immuneACCESS through TCRdb and include only in-frame sequences with V and J called. Some clones fail to appear in such tables; in the studies checked, an unresolved V gene covers under half of the shortfall, and the cause of the remainder is unknown. This sample has 57,000 or so clones in its table, and just over 90% of those were observed once. The ten largest make up 1.3% of the sample. The sequenced sample was peripheral blood, obtained in the second trimester of pregnancy. The source is a female donor with multiple sclerosis, enrolled in a pregnancy study.

The chain uses TRBV2 and TRBJ1-2; 8 nucleotides align to TRBD1. The V segment lost 5 bases and the J segment 6 bases; nucleotides outside the gene matches: 14. The CDR3 runs to 16 residues. Germline V CDR1 and CDR2: SNHLY, FYNNEI. CDR3 nucleotides: TGTGCCAGCAGTCAGACAGGGGAGGTTGTTTTGGATGGCTACACCTTC. It yields the protein CASSQTGEVVLDGYTF.

The V and J genes are TRBV18 and TRBJ1-3; 9 bases are a match to TRBD1. The length of the CDR3 is 15 residues. Trimming cost V 3 bases and J 8 bases; bases outside gene matches: 8. Germline V gene data show CDR1 as KGHSH and CDR2 as LQKENI. The CDR3 sequence is CASSPSGQGMDTIYF. The CDR3 DNA sequence: TGTGCCAGCTCACCTTCCGGACAGGGGATGGACACCATATATTTT.

CDR3 loop: CASSQGIRDYNSPLHF. For the CDR3, the DNA is TGCGCCAGCAGCCAGGGCATCCGGGATTATAATTCACCCCTCCACTTT. The chain employs TRBV4-3 and TRBJ1-6; D gene uncertain. The CDR3 runs 16 residues. With 3 bases removed from V and 4 bases from J, the gap between germline ends came to 13 bases. Germline CDR1 and CDR2: LGHNA and YSLEER.

The chain employs TRBV6-5 and TRBJ2-5; D is perhaps TRBD1 (6 bases). The CDR3 has 14 residues. Germline CDR1 and CDR2: MNHEY and SVGAGI. Trimming removed 4 bases at V and 7 bases at J, with 16 bases between. The CDR3 loop reads CASSSTGFGGTQYF. The CDR3 DNA follows: TGTGCCAGCAGTTCGACAGGTTTTGGGGGGACCCAGTACTTC.

V and J are TRBV5-1 and TRBJ1-6, with D possibly matching TRBD1 (6 bases). This CDR3 has 17 amino acids. V lost 3 bases and J lost 6, with 19 bases in between. Germline CDR1 SGHRS, CDR2 YFSETQ. CDR3 residues: CASSSGQIGSGNSPLHF. In DNA, the CDR3 is TGCGCCAGCAGCTCAGGACAGATAGGGAGCGGTAATTCACCCCTCCACTTT.

This clone was detected once. The chain joins TRBV25-1 to TRBJ2-1; 8 nucleotides agree with TRBD2. The CDR3 runs 16 residues. Germline CDR1 MGHDK, CDR2 SYGVNS. Trimming removed 5 bases from V and 2 bases from J; junction bases left unmatched: 8. The DNA for the CDR3 is TGTGCCAGCAGTCCTGACGGGAGGGCCACCTACAATGAGCAGTTCTTC. Translating gives CASSPDGRATYNEQFF.

This clone showed up just once. V is TRBV19 and J is TRBJ2-5; 12 bases map to TRBD1. The germline CDR1 and CDR2 sequences are LNHDA and SQIVND (reference sequence). The CDR3 totals 16 residues. The J segment lost 5 bases and the V segment lost 5 bases, leaving 9 bases of the junction unmatched. The CDR3 coding sequence is TGTGCCAGTAGTCCGGCCGGGACAGGGGGCGACGAGACCCAGTACTTC. Translated: CASSPAGTGGDETQYF.

The chain recombines TRBV20-1 with TRBJ2-7; D not certain. Trimming removed 4 bases at V and 2 bases at J, with 6 bases between. The CDR3 spans 11 residues. CDR1 is DFQATT, CDR2 SNEGSKA, per germline (reference sequence). The CDR3 region is CSANSPYEQYF. CDR3 coding DNA: TGCAGTGCTAACAGTCCCTACGAGCAGTACTTC.

This sequence joins TRBV5-6 and TRBJ2-3; D may be TRBD2 (7 bases). CDR1 SGHDT and CDR2 YYEEEE come from the germline V gene. The CDR3 is made up of 14 amino acids. V was trimmed by 6 bases and J by 2 bases, leaving 13 bases between them. CDR3 nucleotides: TGTGCCAGCAAAAGGGGGAGGGACACAGATACGCAGTATTTT. Encoded protein: CASKRGRDTDTQYF.

The CDR3 sequence: CASSFSTWGQSEQFF. The CDR3 DNA reads as TGCGCCAGCAGCTTTTCAACTTGGGGGCAAAGTGAGCAGTTCTTC. The chain has TRBV5-1 and TRBJ2-1; a possible D gene is TRBD1 (6 bases). CDR1 SGHRS and CDR2 YFSETQ come from the germline V gene. The V gene lost 2 bases and the J gene lost 9 bases, with 18 bases spanning the gap. CDR3 length: 15 amino acids.

The chain uses TRBV4-1 and TRBJ2-3, with TRBD2 matching over 7 bases. V was pared by 7 bases and J by 4 bases, with 17 bases of the junction left unmatched. The CDR3 covers 17 residues. Germline lookup yields CDR1 MGHRA and CDR2 YSYEKL. CDR3 in DNA: TGCGCCAGCAACCCCCGGCGCTCCGCTCGGGGGGCAGATACGCAGTATTTT. It yields the protein CASNPRRSARGADTQYF.

This chain joins TRBV5-6 and TRBJ1-5; D not resolved. Per germline, CDR1 SGHDT and CDR2 YYEEEE. The CDR3 has 14 amino acids. V was cut by 2 bases and J by 2 bases, with 8 bases left in between. The CDR3 coding sequence is TGTGCCAGCAGCTTAGCTGTGGGCAATCAGCCCCAGCATTTT. It encodes CASSLAVGNQPQHF.